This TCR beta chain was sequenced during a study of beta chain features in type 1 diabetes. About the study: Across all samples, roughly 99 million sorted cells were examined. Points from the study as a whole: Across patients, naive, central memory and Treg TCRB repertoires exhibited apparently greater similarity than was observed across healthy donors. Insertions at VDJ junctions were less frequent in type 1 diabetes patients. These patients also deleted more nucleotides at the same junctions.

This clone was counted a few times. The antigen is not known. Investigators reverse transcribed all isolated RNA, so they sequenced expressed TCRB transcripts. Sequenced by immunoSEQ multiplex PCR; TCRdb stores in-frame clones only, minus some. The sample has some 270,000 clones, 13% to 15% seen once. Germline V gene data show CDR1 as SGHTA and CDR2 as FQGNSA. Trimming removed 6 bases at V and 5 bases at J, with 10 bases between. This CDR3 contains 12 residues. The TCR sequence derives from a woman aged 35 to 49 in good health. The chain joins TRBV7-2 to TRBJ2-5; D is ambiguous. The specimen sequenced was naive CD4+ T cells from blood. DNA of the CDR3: TGTGCCAGCAGTCCCATCGGGGAGACCCAGTACTTC. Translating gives CASSPIGETQYF.